This T cell receptor (beta chain) was documented in a study of cytomegalovirus exposure and HLA in healthy donors (dated by TCRdb to 2017 to 2019). Context from the whole study: According to a later analysis, the 110 or so validation repertoires were produced on the same platform as the approximately 620 repertoires of the first cohort. The study aimed to test whether signatures of past pathogen exposure could be identified by cataloging public T cell receptors. A separate validation cohort of more than 100 different subjects was used in addition to the 666-subject first cohort. High-throughput TCR immunosequencing, statistical association of individual TCRs with disease status, and machine learning were combined to predict cytomegalovirus infection status. Results the study describes overall, beyond this receptor: The classifier was reported to diagnose cytomegalovirus status with high specificity and sensitivity in both the original cohort and the validation cohort. In the study, approximately 160 TCR beta chains were listed as associated with cytomegalovirus. The validation cohort had no HLA typing available for a later analysis, so co-occurrence within that cohort was assessed over all 120 or so repertoires. Across donors, most TCR sequences were observed very rarely, whereas some public TCRs were present in many individuals. The authors suggested that the approach could potentially be generalized to other disease states and immunological phenotypes. Of the cluster scores, roughly 93% were above 0 in a later analysis, which found that TCRs clustered in the first cohort also tended to co-occur in the roughly 130 validation repertoires. In vitro tests confirmed that a few of the cytomegalovirus-associated TCR beta chains recognize cytomegalovirus antigens.

Library method: the immunoSEQ multiplex PCR assay. The source study handled its data this way. A statistical classification framework was developed to diagnose cytomegalovirus status using the catalog of TCR beta chain sequences. Entries here come from immuneACCESS through TCRdb and include only in-frame sequences with V and J called. Some clones fail to appear in such tables; in the studies checked, an unresolved V gene covers under half of the shortfall, and the cause of the remainder is unknown. V and J calls and clone size are given by that table; D and trimming were obtained from the DNA. Recorded for this sample are a few hundred thousand clones; around 86% of them occurred a single time. The ten most abundant clones make up 0.83% of the sample. The donors belonged to the validation cohort of about 120 subjects, which was separate from the roughly 670-subject first cohort. On this clone itself: Its antigen target is currently unknown. Per-base quality was not reported, and no clone a single base away is much larger than it.

Taken from cysteine to phenylalanine, the CDR3 has 13 residues. Of the read, only the CDR3 DNA is kept; its 39 bases are in frame from base 1. V is reduced by 7 bases and J by 0 bases, leaving a spacing of 9 bases between them. The germline V gene (reference sequence) provides CDR1 MNHNY and CDR2 SVGAGI. The sequence derives from a woman aged 18-29 years in good health and CMV-seronegative. Sequenced material: PBMCs. Recombination joined TRBV6-6 with TRBJ1-1, and possibly TRBD1, on 5 matching bases. The CDR3 protein: CASTRGVNTEAFF. Here is the DNA: TGTGCCAGCACACGGGGGGTGAACACTGAAGCTTTCTTT.